Listed below are T cell receptor beta chains from one sample, sequenced in a study of T-cell memory formation after mild COVID-19. One entry per CDR3 protein results from TCRdb running MiXCR on the 5' RACE reads. The data show around 410,000 distinct CDR3 sequences, around a quarter seen once. Input material: PBMCs or a T cell subset sorted from them (not recorded which). The receptors originated from an adult woman who had mild COVID-19 (a few samples of this study predate the infection). Cell type and time point are not known. The conserved cysteine and the conserved F or W are not part of the CDR3 here.

J gene: TRBJ2-1; CDR3 length: 13; V gene: TRBV24-1; CDR3 protein: ATSDFVYPYNEQF
J gene: TRBJ2-6; CDR3 length: 18; V gene: TRBV15; CDR3 protein: ATSREVDRGPGSGANVLT
J gene: TRBJ2-5; CDR3 length: 11; V gene: TRBV2; CDR3 protein: ASRAGSAETQY
J gene: TRBJ1-1; CDR3 length: 13; V gene: TRBV7-9; CDR3 protein: ASSLAPSPDTEAF
J gene: TRBJ2-5; CDR3 length: 13; V gene: TRBV7-6; CDR3 protein: ASSLPDSLGETQY
J gene: TRBJ1-1; CDR3 length: 11; V gene: TRBV18; CDR3 protein: ASSPRSRGEAF
J gene: TRBJ1-2; CDR3 length: 11; V gene: TRBV12-3/TRBV12-4; CDR3 protein: ASSLLAGAGYT
J gene: TRBJ2-1; CDR3 length: 11; V gene: TRBV6-5; CDR3 protein: ASSYSNGGQQF
J gene: TRBJ1-5; CDR3 length: 13; V gene: TRBV15; CDR3 protein: ATSRGDISNQPQH
J gene: TRBJ2-7; CDR3 length: 11; V gene: TRBV7-9; CDR3 protein: ASSLDMSGEQY
J gene: TRBJ1-2; CDR3 length: 15; V gene: TRBV4-1; CDR3 protein: ASSLGEGTGSNYGYT
J gene: TRBJ2-5; CDR3 length: 13; V gene: TRBV7-2; CDR3 protein: ASSLNGRTQETQY
J gene: TRBJ2-3; CDR3 length: 13; V gene: TRBV12-3/TRBV12-4; CDR3 protein: ASSRKAGRTDTQY
J gene: TRBJ2-7; CDR3 length: 13; V gene: TRBV3-1; CDR3 protein: ASSSPSQGSHEQY
J gene: TRBJ1-6; CDR3 length: 12; V gene: TRBV7-3; CDR3 protein: ASSPGQGSSPLH
J gene: TRBJ1-1; CDR3 length: 12; V gene: TRBV6-5; CDR3 protein: ASSHRDRGPEAF
J gene: TRBJ1-4; CDR3 length: 15; V gene: TRBV12-3/TRBV12-4; CDR3 protein: ASSQAKWTATNEKLF
J gene: TRBJ2-7; CDR3 length: 12; V gene: TRBV20-1; CDR3 protein: SARDMREGYEQY
J gene: TRBJ1-1; CDR3 length: 14; V gene: TRBV6-5; CDR3 protein: ASSPESDREYTEAF
J gene: TRBJ2-5; CDR3 length: 11; V gene: TRBV9; CDR3 protein: ASSVGGGETQY
J gene: TRBJ2-1; CDR3 length: 17; V gene: TRBV7-8; CDR3 protein: ASSPRTGLWGEIYNEQF
J gene: TRBJ1-1; CDR3 length: 14; V gene: TRBV2; CDR3 protein: ASSEGQGFGNTEAF
J gene: TRBJ2-3; CDR3 length: 12; V gene: TRBV5-1; CDR3 protein: ASSSGQVTDTQY
J gene: TRBJ1-6; CDR3 length: 13; V gene: TRBV7-3; CDR3 protein: ASSLTGQSNTPLH
J gene: TRBJ2-1; CDR3 length: 11; V gene: TRBV2; CDR3 protein: ASSGASLNEQF
J gene: TRBJ2-2; CDR3 length: 14; V gene: TRBV7-9; CDR3 protein: ASSLAAGGNTGELF
J gene: TRBJ1-2; CDR3 length: 11; V gene: TRBV6-5; CDR3 protein: ASSPGTGRGYT
J gene: TRBJ2-3; CDR3 length: 12; V gene: TRBV4-2; CDR3 protein: ASSQEGGADTQY
J gene: TRBJ2-7; CDR3 length: 12; V gene: TRBV5-1; CDR3 protein: ASSLSGGNYEQY
J gene: TRBJ2-1; CDR3 length: 11; V gene: TRBV20-1; CDR3 protein: SPDMPSSNEQF
J gene: TRBJ2-1; CDR3 length: 15; V gene: TRBV2; CDR3 protein: ASRVDTGTSGYNEQF
J gene: TRBJ2-7; CDR3 length: 15; V gene: TRBV7-8; CDR3 protein: ASSRHTGGGSSYEQY
J gene: TRBJ1-1; CDR3 length: 12; V gene: TRBV5-1; CDR3 protein: ASKQQGDSTEAF
J gene: TRBJ2-5; CDR3 length: 14; V gene: TRBV5-4; CDR3 protein: ASSYPGTIGRETQY
J gene: TRBJ2-2; CDR3 length: 16; V gene: TRBV27; CDR3 protein: ASSLGQGLLSSTGELF
J gene: TRBJ2-7; CDR3 length: 14; V gene: TRBV7-2; CDR3 protein: ASTAGRGGTSYEQY
J gene: TRBJ2-2; CDR3 length: 13; V gene: TRBV6-5; CDR3 protein: ASSYGRGDTGELF
J gene: TRBJ2-7; CDR3 length: 13; V gene: TRBV19; CDR3 protein: ASSPQGGRAYEQY
J gene: TRBJ2-7; CDR3 length: 13; V gene: TRBV5-1; CDR3 protein: ASSAGTSDHYEQY
J gene: TRBJ2-1; CDR3 length: 15; V gene: TRBV4-2; CDR3 protein: ASSQVQLATGGNEQF
J gene: TRBJ2-1; CDR3 length: 14; V gene: TRBV5-6; CDR3 protein: ASSRGQVLSYNEQF
J gene: TRBJ2-7; CDR3 length: 11; V gene: TRBV7-2; CDR3 protein: ASSQRETHEQY
J gene: TRBJ2-1; CDR3 length: 12; V gene: TRBV7-8; CDR3 protein: ASAWASGSHEQF
J gene: TRBJ2-2; CDR3 length: 13; V gene: TRBV27; CDR3 protein: ASRTGATSTGELF
J gene: TRBJ2-1; CDR3 length: 11; V gene: TRBV5-1; CDR3 protein: ASSSGDRDEQF
J gene: TRBJ2-7; CDR3 length: 12; V gene: TRBV4-3; CDR3 protein: ASASSGSSYEQY
J gene: TRBJ1-2; CDR3 length: 16; V gene: TRBV5-5; CDR3 protein: ASTSVTAGTVGKYGYT
J gene: TRBJ2-7; CDR3 length: 13; V gene: TRBV4-3; CDR3 protein: ASSLGYQGSYEQY
J gene: TRBJ2-1; CDR3 length: 12; V gene: TRBV7-9; CDR3 protein: ASSLGQIYNEQF
J gene: TRBJ2-3; CDR3 length: 10; V gene: TRBV15; CDR3 protein: ATAGGTDTQY
J gene: TRBJ1-1; CDR3 length: 12; V gene: TRBV20-1; CDR3 protein: SARDRRGGTEAF
J gene: TRBJ2-7; CDR3 length: 12; V gene: TRBV19; CDR3 protein: ASRTGPSSYEQY
J gene: TRBJ1-2; CDR3 length: 10; V gene: TRBV12-3/TRBV12-4; CDR3 protein: ASRDEVYGYT
J gene: TRBJ2-7; CDR3 length: 16; V gene: TRBV12-3/TRBV12-4; CDR3 protein: ASSIRRLAGGHSYEQY
J gene: TRBJ1-1; CDR3 length: 12; V gene: TRBV7-3; CDR3 protein: ASSLTAGRAEAF